This is a list of T cell receptor beta chains from one sample in a study of cytomegalovirus exposure and HLA in healthy donors. The assay was immunoSEQ multiplex PCR, and TCRdb's table has in-frame clones only and misses some. Of fewer than 200,000 clones listed, almost 80% are singletons. Sequencing used PBMCs. These receptors were obtained from a woman aged 45 to 65 in good health and CMV-seropositive. Both conserved end residues are part of each CDR3. The D gene is left open where the match is weak. Clone size is stated in some rows and not others, as once, few, many or a class when expanded.

size	J	D	V	CDR3	DNA
NA	TRBJ2-3	TRBD2	TRBV19	CASSITGLASTDTQYF	TGTGCCAGTAGTATTACCGGACTAGCGAGCACAGATACGCAGTATTTT
NA	TRBJ2-2	NA	TRBV6-6	CASSSQTGEVVGELFF	TGTGCCAGCAGTTCCCAGACAGGAGAAGTCGTCGGGGAGCTGTTTTTT
NA	TRBJ2-2	TRBD1	TRBV7-3	CASSSEGASGELFF	TGTGCCAGCAGCTCAGAGGGGGCGAGCGGGGAGCTGTTTTTT
once	TRBJ2-3	NA	TRBV6-1	CASRRGVLPDTQYF	TGTGCCAGCAGGAGAGGTGTTTTGCCAGATACGCAGTATTTT
NA	TRBJ1-1	TRBD1	TRBV11-3	CASSLVPSRDRRMF	TGTGCCAGCAGCTTAGTCCCCTCCCGGGACAGGAGGATGTTT
NA	TRBJ2-3	TRBD2	TRBV4-3	CASSRGLAGGSGTDTQYF	TGCGCCAGCAGCCGCGGACTAGCGGGGGGGAGTGGCACAGATACGCAGTATTTT
NA	TRBJ1-1	NA	TRBV28	CASSPLWSDLPNTEAFF	TGTGCCAGCAGTCCCTTATGGAGTGACCTTCCGAACACTGAAGCTTTCTTT
NA	TRBJ2-1	NA	TRBV2	CASRPPGRGSYNEQFF	TGTGCCAGCAGACCTCCCGGCAGGGGCTCCTACAATGAGCAGTTCTTC
NA	TRBJ2-7	TRBD2	TRBV28	CASSLRGLAGDEQYF	TGTGCCAGCAGTTTAAGGGGACTAGCGGGAGACGAGCAGTACTTC
NA	TRBJ1-1	TRBD1	TRBV19	CASRPSDRDTEAFF	TGTGCCAGTAGACCATCAGACAGGGACACTGAAGCTTTCTTT
NA	TRBJ2-7	TRBD2	TRBV10-3	CAIRPELANYEQYF	TGTGCCATCAGACCAGAACTAGCGAACTACGAGCAGTACTTC
NA	TRBJ2-3	NA	TRBV9	CASSVGGTDTQYF	TGTGCCAGCAGCGTAGGCGGCACAGATACGCAGTATTTT
NA	TRBJ2-3	NA	TRBV7-2	CASSSPAGQRTDTQYF	TGTGCCAGCAGCTCCCCAGCGGGACAACGCACAGATACGCAGTATTTT
NA	TRBJ1-1	NA	TRBV4-1	CASSQDPLGGQTFF	TGCGCCAGCAGCCAAGATCCTCTCGGCGGGCAGACTTTCTTT
NA	TRBJ1-1	NA	TRBV23-1	CASSRQFPEAFF	TGCGCCAGCAGCCGACAGTTCCCTGAAGCTTTCTTT
NA	TRBJ2-7	TRBD1	TRBV4-1	CASSQKTGTGPYEQYF	TGCGCCAGCAGCCAAAAGACTGGGACAGGGCCCTACGAGCAGTACTTC
NA	TRBJ2-5	TRBD2	TRBV10-2	CASRPSGGHQETQYF	TGCGCCAGCAGGCCCAGCGGGGGGCATCAAGAGACCCAGTACTTC
NA	TRBJ2-6	TRBD1	TRBV19	CASSIPGGRGLGANVLTF	TGTGCCAGTAGTATCCCCGGTGGCAGGGGGCTTGGGGCCAACGTCCTGACTTTC
NA	TRBJ1-2	TRBD1	TRBV6-6	CASSSGQGDYGYTF	TGTGCCAGCAGTTCGGGACAGGGGGACTATGGCTACACCTTC
NA	TRBJ1-5	TRBD1	TRBV18	CASSRGQGWTQPQHF	TGTGCCAGCTCCCGCGGACAGGGGTGGACTCAGCCCCAGCATTTT
NA	TRBJ1-2	NA	TRBV27	CASSGDITHTLYGYTF	TGTGCCAGCAGCGGCGACATAACCCACACCCTCTATGGCTACACCTTC
NA	TRBJ2-5	NA	TRBV7-3	CASSLVGGTQYF	TGTGCCAGCAGCCTAGTGGGAGGGACCCAGTACTTC
once	TRBJ2-2	NA	TRBV5-8	CASSLINTGELFF	TGTGCCAGCAGCTTAATAAACACCGGGGAGCTGTTTTTT
NA	TRBJ2-7	TRBD2	TRBV2	CASSGLAGVPYF	TGTGCCAGCAGTGGCCTAGCGGGGGTCCCCTACTTC
once	TRBJ1-5	NA	TRBV19	CASTRGRNQPQHF	TGTGCCAGTACTAGGGGCAGGAATCAGCCCCAGCATTTT
few	TRBJ2-2	NA	TRBV15	CATSRDIGGAGELFF	TGTGCCACCAGCAGAGATATAGGGGGAGCCGGGGAGCTGTTTTTT
NA	TRBJ2-7	NA	TRBV28	CASSYPTGHSYEQYF	TGTGCCAGCAGTTACCCCACGGGACACTCCTACGAGCAGTACTTC
few	TRBJ1-2	TRBD1	TRBV27	CASSLGQASGYGYTF	TGTGCCAGCAGTCTCGGACAGGCATCGGGCTATGGCTACACCTTC
NA	TRBJ1-3	NA	TRBV18	CASSEEREHTGNTIYF	TGTGCCAGCTCCGAAGAAAGGGAGCATACTGGAAACACCATATATTTT
few	TRBJ2-6	NA	TRBV2	CASSEVVSGANVLTF	TGTGCCAGCAGTGAAGTCGTCTCTGGGGCCAACGTCCTGACTTTC
NA	TRBJ2-3	NA	TRBV28	CVSSDLSDTQYF	TGTGTCTCATCGGACTTATCAGATACGCAGTATTTT
NA	TRBJ2-3	NA	TRBV19	CASSSGLTDTQYF	TGTGCCAGTAGTTCAGGGTTAACAGATACGCAGTATTTT
NA	TRBJ2-7	NA	TRBV9	CASSVADTSYEQYF	TGTGCCAGCAGCGTAGCGGACACAAGTTACGAGCAGTACTTC
NA	TRBJ2-1	NA	TRBV5-5	CASSLSWGSHNEQFF	TGTGCCAGCAGCCTAAGTTGGGGCTCCCACAATGAGCAGTTCTTC
NA	TRBJ2-7	TRBD1	TRBV7-8	CASSSTGHSYEQYF	TGTGCCAGCAGCTCGACAGGGCACTCCTACGAGCAGTACTTC
NA	TRBJ2-5	NA	TRBV20-1	CSAGAYQTQYF	TGCAGTGCTGGGGCTTACCAGACCCAGTACTTC
NA	TRBJ2-2	NA	TRBV10-3	CAIGTDTGELFF	TGTGCCATCGGTACAGACACCGGGGAGCTGTTTTTT
NA	TRBJ2-3	TRBD2	TRBV30	CAWGLGADTQYF	TGTGCCTGGGGACTAGGGGCAGATACGCAGTATTTT
NA	TRBJ2-7	TRBD1	TRBV13	CASSSGQGYEQYF	TGTGCCAGCAGCTCGGGACAGGGATACGAGCAGTACTTC
few	TRBJ2-2	NA	TRBV5-4	CASSPGVSPNTGELFF	TGTGCCAGCAGCCCTGGTGTTAGTCCGAACACCGGGGAGCTGTTTTTT
once	TRBJ1-2	NA	TRBV7-9	CASSLTPPRNYGYTF	TGTGCCAGCAGCTTAACCCCTCCCAGGAACTATGGCTACACCTTC
NA	TRBJ2-3	TRBD2	TRBV19	CASSTLGLAGADTQYF	TGTGCCAGTAGTACCCTTGGACTAGCGGGGGCAGATACGCAGTATTTT
NA	TRBJ2-2	NA	TRBV5-1	CASRGPSPAGELFF	TGCGCCAGCAGGGGGCCTTCACCCGCCGGGGAGCTGTTTTTT
NA	TRBJ2-7	NA	TRBV4-3	CASSLSTVGYEQYF	TGCGCCAGCAGCCTCTCGACAGTGGGATACGAGCAGTACTTC
NA	TRBJ1-2	NA	TRBV7-8	CASSLGGRLGYTF	TGTGCCAGCAGCTTAGGGGGCAGACTTGGCTACACCTTC
NA	TRBJ2-5	NA	TRBV2	CASLKGLVRETQYF	TGTGCCTCACTAAAGGGGCTAGTACGAGAGACCCAGTACTTC
NA	TRBJ1-3	TRBD1	TRBV6-6	CACSLGQGTGDTIYF	TGTGCCTGCAGTTTGGGACAGGGTACGGGAGACACCATATATTTT
NA	TRBJ1-3	NA	TRBV7-2	CASSSTVLNTIYF	TGTGCCAGCAGCTCGACAGTCTTAAACACCATATATTTT
NA	TRBJ2-3	TRBD2	TRBV4-2	CASSSSGMSDTQYF	TGTGCCAGCAGCTCGAGCGGGATGTCAGATACGCAGTATTTT
NA	TRBJ2-7	TRBD1	TRBV4-1	CASSYRGQSYEQYF	TGCGCCAGCAGCTACAGGGGGCAATCCTACGAGCAGTACTTC
NA	TRBJ1-4	NA	TRBV7-9	CASSLQGVEEKLFF	TGTGCCAGCAGCTTACAAGGGGTAGAAGAAAAACTGTTTTTT
NA	TRBJ2-3	TRBD2	TRBV11-3	CASSLAGGADTQYF	TGTGCCAGCAGCTTAGCGGGAGGCGCAGATACGCAGTATTTT
NA	TRBJ2-5	TRBD1	TRBV29-1	CSVGDRGRETQYF	TGCAGCGTGGGGGACAGGGGGCGAGAGACCCAGTACTTC
NA	TRBJ1-5	NA	TRBV2	CASSAGTSNQPQHF	TGTGCCAGCAGTGCGGGAACAAGCAATCAGCCCCAGCATTTT
NA	TRBJ2-7	NA	TRBV14	CASSQIGLSEQYF	TGTGCCAGCAGCCAGATTGGTCTCAGCGAGCAGTACTTC
NA	TRBJ2-3	NA	TRBV29-1	CSVQQQTDTQYF	TGCAGCGTCCAACAGCAGACAGATACGCAGTATTTT
NA	TRBJ2-7	TRBD1	TRBV5-1	CASSNGLGQGYLYEQYF	TGCGCCAGCAGCAACGGACTTGGACAGGGTTATCTCTACGAGCAGTACTTC
NA	TRBJ1-1	TRBD1	TRBV6-5	CASSNLQGGNTEAFF	TGTGCCAGCAGTAACCTACAGGGGGGGAACACTGAAGCTTTCTTT
NA	TRBJ2-7	TRBD2	TRBV28	CASSLRRDYDPYEQYF	TGTGCCAGCAGTTTAAGGCGGGACTACGATCCCTACGAGCAGTACTTC
NA	TRBJ2-3	TRBD2	TRBV7-2	CASSLVLAGATDTQYF	TGTGCCAGCAGCTTAGTACTAGCGGGGGCCACAGATACGCAGTATTTT